These T cell receptor beta chains were read from a single sample in a study of cytomegalovirus exposure and HLA in healthy donors. Profiled with immunoSEQ multiplex PCR; TCRdb holds only in-frame clones, not every one. The sample lists 150,000 to 200,000 clones; roughly 73% were seen once. Sequencing input: PBMCs. The receptors shown here come from a woman in her 30s in good health and CMV-seronegative. The CDR3 runs from the conserved cysteine through the conserved F or W. The D gene is left open where the match is weak. Clone size is not always given. Where it is, it says once, few, many or a class for expanded clones.

clone size: few
J gene: TRBJ2-5
V gene: TRBV7-9
D gene: .
CDR3 DNA: TGTGCCAGCAGCTTTGAGGGCGAACAAGAGACCCAGTACTTC
CDR3 protein: CASSFEGEQETQYF

clone size: .
J gene: TRBJ2-7
V gene: TRBV7-3
D gene: TRBD2
CDR3 DNA: TGTGCCAGCAGCTTTGGCGGGAGGGCAGGGGAGCAGTACTTC
CDR3 protein: CASSFGGRAGEQYF

clone size: .
J gene: TRBJ2-7
V gene: TRBV5-4
D gene: TRBD2
CDR3 DNA: TGTGCCAGCAGCTTAGCGGGAGGGCCGTGGGAGCAGTACTTC
CDR3 protein: CASSLAGGPWEQYF

clone size: .
J gene: TRBJ2-1
V gene: TRBV19
D gene: TRBD2
CDR3 DNA: TGTGCCAGTATCGCCACCAGCGGGAGTCACAATGAGCAGTTCTTC
CDR3 protein: CASIATSGSHNEQFF

clone size: .
J gene: TRBJ1-3
V gene: TRBV4-2
D gene: .
CDR3 DNA: TGTGCCAGCAGCCAAGAGTCGCTTCGGGGTCCCGGAAACACCATATATTTT
CDR3 protein: CASSQESLRGPGNTIYF

clone size: .
J gene: TRBJ1-6
V gene: TRBV6-5
D gene: .
CDR3 DNA: TGTGCCAGCAGGGCCGGGGTCCTACCCCTCCACTTT
CDR3 protein: CASRAGVLPLHF

clone size: few
J gene: TRBJ1-6
V gene: TRBV7-3
D gene: .
CDR3 DNA: TGTTCCAGCAGCTTAAGTGGAGACAGGAATAATTCACCCCTCCACTTT
CDR3 protein: CSSSLSGDRNNSPLHF

clone size: .
J gene: TRBJ1-2
V gene: TRBV7-6
D gene: .
CDR3 DNA: TGTGCCAGCGCGGCAGGGCCGACCCCAAACTATGGCTACACCTTC
CDR3 protein: CASAAGPTPNYGYTF

clone size: .
J gene: TRBJ1-3
V gene: TRBV25-1
D gene: .
CDR3 DNA: TGTGCCAGCAGTGATTCAGGGTCTGGAAACACCATATATTTT
CDR3 protein: CASSDSGSGNTIYF

clone size: .
J gene: TRBJ2-3
V gene: TRBV6-4
D gene: .
CDR3 DNA: TGTGCCAGCAGTGGAGACATAAGCACAGATACGCAGTATTTT
CDR3 protein: CASSGDISTDTQYF

clone size: .
J gene: TRBJ2-1
V gene: TRBV19
D gene: .
CDR3 DNA: TGTGCCAGTAGTATAGCGGGGGAGCAGTTCTTC
CDR3 protein: CASSIAGEQFF

clone size: .
J gene: TRBJ2-3
V gene: TRBV6-1
D gene: .
CDR3 DNA: TGTGCCAGCAACAGGGACCCTCAACTTGCGGATACGCAGTATTTT
CDR3 protein: CASNRDPQLADTQYF

clone size: few
J gene: TRBJ2-7
V gene: TRBV9
D gene: TRBD1
CDR3 DNA: TGTGCCAGCAGCGGACGACAGGGGGGGTACGAGCAGTACTTC
CDR3 protein: CASSGRQGGYEQYF

clone size: .
J gene: TRBJ2-1
V gene: TRBV30
D gene: TRBD2
CDR3 DNA: TGTGCCCGGAGTGTACCCCTAGCGGGAGGTTCTTACTACAATGAGCAGTTCTTC
CDR3 protein: CARSVPLAGGSYYNEQFF

clone size: .
J gene: TRBJ2-7
V gene: TRBV27
D gene: TRBD2
CDR3 DNA: TGTGCCAGCAGTTTTTTGGGACTAGCGGGTGCCTACGAGCAGTACTTC
CDR3 protein: CASSFLGLAGAYEQYF

clone size: .
J gene: TRBJ2-7
V gene: TRBV21-1
D gene: .
CDR3 DNA: TGTGCCAGCAGCAAAGGTTTCAGGGGCAAAAAGAATCTCTGTTTCTACGAGCAGTACTTC
CDR3 protein: CASSKGFRGKKNLCFYEQYF

clone size: .
J gene: TRBJ2-3
V gene: TRBV4-1
D gene: .
CDR3 DNA: TGCGCCAGCAGCCAATTTGACAACACAGATACGCAGTATTTT
CDR3 protein: CASSQFDNTDTQYF